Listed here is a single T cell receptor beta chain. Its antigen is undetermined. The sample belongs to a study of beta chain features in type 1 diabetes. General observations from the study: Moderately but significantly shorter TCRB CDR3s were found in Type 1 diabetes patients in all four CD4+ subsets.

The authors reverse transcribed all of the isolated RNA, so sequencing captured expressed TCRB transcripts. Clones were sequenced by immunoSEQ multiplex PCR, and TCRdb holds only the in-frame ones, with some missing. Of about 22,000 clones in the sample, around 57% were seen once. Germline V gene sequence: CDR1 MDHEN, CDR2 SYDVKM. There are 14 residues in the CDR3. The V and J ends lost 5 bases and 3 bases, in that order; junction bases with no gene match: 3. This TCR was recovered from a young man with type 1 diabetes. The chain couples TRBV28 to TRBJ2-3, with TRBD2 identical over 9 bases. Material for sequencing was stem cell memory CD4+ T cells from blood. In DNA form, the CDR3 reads TGTGCCAGCAGTGGGCGGGGGGGGACAGATACGCAGTATTTT. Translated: CASSGRGGTDTQYF.